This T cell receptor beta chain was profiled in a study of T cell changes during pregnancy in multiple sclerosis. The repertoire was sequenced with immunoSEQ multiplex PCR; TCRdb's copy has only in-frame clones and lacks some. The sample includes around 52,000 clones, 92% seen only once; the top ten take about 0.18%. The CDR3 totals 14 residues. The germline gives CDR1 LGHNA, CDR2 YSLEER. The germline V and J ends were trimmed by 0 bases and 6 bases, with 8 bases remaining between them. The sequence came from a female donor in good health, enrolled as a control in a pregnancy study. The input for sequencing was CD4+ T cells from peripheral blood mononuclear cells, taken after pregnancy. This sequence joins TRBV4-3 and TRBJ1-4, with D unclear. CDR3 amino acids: CASSQEGLHEKLFF. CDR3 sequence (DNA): TGCGCCAGCAGCCAAGAGGGCCTGCATGAAAAACTGTTTTTT.